This entry features one TCR beta chain sequence. How the authors handled the data: Using reference gene primer amplification, nucleated cell counts were estimated. Using immunoSEQ multiplex PCR, the repertoire was profiled, and TCRdb retains in-frame clones only, with some absent. Clone size and the V and J calls come from that table; the DNA yielded D and trimming. The sample lists around 99,000 clones; over 75% were seen once. This specimen belongs to a study of blood T cell repertoires in COVID-19. Trimming at V came to 3 bases and at J to 3 bases, leaving 8 bases not matched to a gene. This CDR3 has 16 amino acids. Germline V lookup: CDR1 KGHSH, CDR2 LQKENI.

The V and J genes are TRBV18 and TRBJ2-7; the match to TRBD1 covers 10 bases. The sequencing sample was made of peripheral blood. This receptor was taken from a man between 45 and 60 years old with acute or convalescent COVID-19. CDR3 nucleotide sequence: TGTGCCAGCTCACCGGGACAGGGGCCTCACGGCTACGAGCAGTACTTC. Translated, it gives CASSPGQGPHGYEQYF. Variable domain in full (rest from reference TRBV18 and TRBJ2-7): NAGVMQNPRHLVRRRGQEARLRCSPMKGHSHVYWYRQLPEEGLKFMVYLQKENIIDESGMPKERFSAEFPKEGPSILRIQQVVRGDSAAYFCASSPGQGPHGYEQYFGPGTRLTVT.